The rows below give T cell receptor beta chains drawn from one sample of a study of neurological immune-mediated disorders. TCRdb processed the 5' RACE reads anew with MiXCR; each CDR3 protein has one entry. The sample records fewer than 40,000 distinct CDR3 sequences, around 4% being singletons. Sequencing input: CD4+ T cells from blood. The receptor source for this set is a middle-aged woman in good health. CDR3s include the opening cysteine and the closing phenylalanine or tryptophan. A D gene is named only where the DNA matches it firmly. Clone sizes are given selectively: once, few, many, or a class where the clone is expanded.

d_gene	abundance	v_gene	j_gene	CDR3nt	CDR3aa
TRBD2	many	TRBV6-2/TRBV6-3	TRBJ2-3	TGTGCCAGCGGTCGACTAGCGGCGTATGGAGATACGCAGTATTTT	CASGRLAAYGDTQYF
TRBD1	many	TRBV7-9	TRBJ2-7	TGTGCCAGCAGCTTATCCACAGGGGTCCACGAGCAGTACTTC	CASSLSTGVHEQYF
TRBD1	many	TRBV7-2	TRBJ2-5	TGTGCCAGCAGCTTGACAGGGTGGCGAGAGACCCAGTACTTC	CASSLTGWRETQYF
TRBD1	many	TRBV5-1	TRBJ1-1	TGCGCCAGCAGCTTGGAGGGGACAGGGGGCGCCGGGGGCACTGAAGCTTTCTTT	CASSLEGTGGAGGTEAFF
TRBD1	many	TRBV20-1	TRBJ2-3	TGCAGTGCTAGGGGGCCGGGACAGGGCATTTCAGATACGCAGTATTTT	CSARGPGQGISDTQYF
-	many	TRBV20-1	TRBJ2-3	TGCAGTGTTCCGAGACCAGGCACAGATACGCAGTATTTT	CSVPRPGTDTQYF
-	many	TRBV28	TRBJ2-2	TGTGCCAGCAGGCCCCCAGGAAACACCGGGGAGCTGTTTTTT	CASRPPGNTGELFF
TRBD2	many	TRBV7-2	TRBJ2-1	TGTGCCAGCAGCCCAACCCCCGGGACTAGCGGTTACAATGAGCAGTTCTTC	CASSPTPGTSGYNEQFF
-	many	TRBV7-9	TRBJ2-7	TGTGCCAGCAGCTTATCGGGGACGAACTACGAGCAGTACTTC	CASSLSGTNYEQYF
-	few	TRBV18	TRBJ1-2	TGTGCCAGCTCACCCAAACCGGGGCAAGCTAACTATGGCTACACCTTC	CASSPKPGQANYGYTF
-	few	TRBV12-3/TRBV12-4	TRBJ1-5	TGTGCCAGCAGTTCCCACGCGGGGTCGCCCAGGGAGCCCCAGCATTTT	CASSSHAGSPREPQHF
-	many	TRBV7-2	TRBJ2-2	TGTGCCAGCAGCTTAGTAGGCAGCCTTGACACCGGGGAGCTGTTTTTT	CASSLVGSLDTGELFF
TRBD1	many	TRBV6-5	TRBJ1-1	TGTGCCAGCAGACCCGGGACAGGCCTCATGAACACTGAAGCTTTCTTT	CASRPGTGLMNTEAFF
-	-	TRBV19	TRBJ1-2	TGTGCCAGTAGTCCTAACTTGGGAAACTATGGCTACACCTTC	CASSPNLGNYGYTF
TRBD1	many	TRBV10-3	TRBJ2-5	TGTGCCATCAGTGACGAGGGGCTAGGGGGCCGGGAGACCCAGTACTTC	CAISDEGLGGRETQYF
TRBD1	many	TRBV27	TRBJ1-2	TGTGCCAGCAGTCCTCGAAACAGGGGTGGCTACACCTTC	CASSPRNRGGYTF
-	many	TRBV29-1	TRBJ1-1	TGCAGCGTTAGGGACACTGAAGCTTTCTTT	CSVRDTEAFF
-	many	TRBV14	TRBJ2-5	TGTGCCAGCAGCTTCCGATCTCTAGCGTACCCCGGGCAAGGGACAGAGACCCAGTACTTC	CASSFRSLAYPGQGTETQYF
-	many	TRBV7-6	TRBJ1-1	TGTGCCAGCAGCTCCATCAGGGGATCGAGCACTGAAGCTTTCTTT	CASSSIRGSSTEAFF
TRBD2	-	TRBV28	TRBJ2-2	TGTGCCAGCAGTTCCCTAAGCGGGAGTTTAACCGGGGAGCTGTTTTTT	CASSSLSGSLTGELFF
TRBD2	many	TRBV6-2/TRBV6-3	TRBJ2-7	TGTGCCAGCAGGACTAGCGTATCGACCTACGAGCAGTACTTC	CASRTSVSTYEQYF
-	many	TRBV2	TRBJ1-2	TGTGCCAGCAGTGATGGGATTTATGGTGGCTACACCTTC	CASSDGIYGGYTF
TRBD1	many	TRBV5-1	TRBJ2-1	TGCGCCAGCAGCCGACAGGGATTGGGTAATGTAAATGAGCAGTTCTTC	CASSRQGLGNVNEQFF
-	many	TRBV7-9	TRBJ1-1	TGTGCCAGCAGCAAGTTTCAGAGATTGAACACTGAAGCTTTCTTT	CASSKFQRLNTEAFF
-	many	TRBV12-3/TRBV12-4	TRBJ1-1	TGTGCCAGCAGTTTAGCGGGTTCCAGGGGCACTGAAGCTTTCTTT	CASSLAGSRGTEAFF
TRBD2	many	TRBV10-3	TRBJ2-5	TGTGCCATCAGTGAAGGACTAGCGGGAGGTTCGGAGGAGACCCAGTACTTC	CAISEGLAGGSEETQYF
TRBD1	many	TRBV12-5	TRBJ2-5	TGTGCTAGTGGTTTGGTGGGCCAGGTATCCGGGACAGGGTGGCCGCAAGAGACCCAGTACTTC	CASGLVGQVSGTGWPQETQYF
-	many	TRBV7-3	TRBJ2-5	TGTGCCAGCAGCTTATATGGGGAGGAGACCCAGTACTTC	CASSLYGEETQYF
-	many	TRBV20-1	TRBJ2-7	TGCAGTGCCCCCCTGCGGAGGTCCTACGAGCAGTACTTC	CSAPLRRSYEQYF
-	many	TRBV28	TRBJ1-1	TGTGCCAGCAGTCTCGGAACTCTGAACACTGAAGCTTTCTTT	CASSLGTLNTEAFF
-	many	TRBV5-5	TRBJ1-1	TGTGCCAGCAGCGATGTCTTGAGAGCTGAAGCTTTCTTT	CASSDVLRAEAFF
-	many	TRBV12-3/TRBV12-4	TRBJ1-5	TGTGCCAGCAGTTCCGGGTCTCAAAGGGGCAATCAGCCCCAGCATTTT	CASSSGSQRGNQPQHF
-	many	TRBV5-1	TRBJ2-3	TGCGCCAGCAGCTCGCTTGGGACCAGCACAGATACGCAGTATTTT	CASSSLGTSTDTQYF
TRBD2	many	TRBV12-3/TRBV12-4	TRBJ2-3	TGTGCCAGCAGAAGGGGACTAGGATTTGAAAATACGCAGTATTTT	CASRRGLGFENTQYF
-	many	TRBV7-2	TRBJ2-3	TGTGCCAGCAGCTTTTCGGGAGTTATCACAGATACGCAGTATTTT	CASSFSGVITDTQYF
-	many	TRBV20-1	TRBJ2-4	TGCAGTTCCACACCGGTTATACTAGCCAAAAACATTCAGTACTTC	CSSTPVILAKNIQYF
TRBD2	-	TRBV4-2	TRBJ2-1	TGTGCCAGCAGCCAAGATTTCGGGGGGGCTGGCTACAATGAGCAGTTCTTC	CASSQDFGGAGYNEQFF
TRBD1	many	TRBV10-3	TRBJ1-4	TGTGCCATCAGTGGACAGGGTGGGACTGAAAAACTGTTTTTT	CAISGQGGTEKLFF
-	large	TRBV6-6	TRBJ1-5	TGTGCCAGCGGGAAGGGGGACCAGCCCCAGCATTTT	CASGKGDQPQHF
-	medium-sized	TRBV5-1	TRBJ2-5	TGCGCCAGCAGCTTAGGAGAGGAGACCCAGTACTTC	CASSLGEETQYF
-	many	TRBV6-6	TRBJ1-5	TGTGCCAGCAGTCTACTCAGTCTGGGGTTAGGCAATCAGCCCCAGCATTTT	CASSLLSLGLGNQPQHF
-	many	TRBV4-1	TRBJ2-5	TGCGCCAGCAGCCAAGTGGCCGGGGGGCGAGATCCGGAGACCCAGTACTTC	CASSQVAGGRDPETQYF
TRBD2	many	TRBV20-1	TRBJ2-3	TGCAGTGCTAGTAGCGGGGCCTACACAGATACGCAGTATTTT	CSASSGAYTDTQYF
-	many	TRBV20-1	TRBJ2-1	TGCAGTGCCCTATCGGCGAACACGAGGTTCTTC	CSALSANTRFF
TRBD2	many	TRBV10-3	TRBJ2-1	TGTGCCATCAAACAAGCGGGAGGGTTTAATGAGCAGTTCTTC	CAIKQAGGFNEQFF
-	many	TRBV10-3	TRBJ2-5	TGTGCCATCAGTGAGGTTGGGGCAGGGGAAGAAGAGACCCAGTACTTC	CAISEVGAGEEETQYF
TRBD2	many	TRBV29-1	TRBJ2-7	TGCAGCGTTGAACGTACTAGCGGATATACCTACGAGCAGTACTTC	CSVERTSGYTYEQYF
TRBD2	many	TRBV18	TRBJ2-1	TGTGCCAGCTCGTCACTAGCGGGGGGGCAGAATGAGCAGTTCTTC	CASSSLAGGQNEQFF
-	many	TRBV10-3	TRBJ2-1	TGTGCCATCAGTAAAAACAGCCATGAGCAGTTCTTC	CAISKNSHEQFF
-	many	TRBV5-1	TRBJ2-7	TGCGCCAGCAGCGACATGAGAGGGATTTTGCGACAGTACTTC	CASSDMRGILRQYF
-	many	TRBV10-2	TRBJ1-1	TGCGCCAGCGCCCCGACTCAGGGTCATAACACTGAAGCTTTCTTT	CASAPTQGHNTEAFF
-	few	TRBV7-2	TRBJ2-3	TGTGCCAGCAGCTTGCAAGAGGGTCAGCCCCAGTATTTT	CASSLQEGQPQYF
-	many	TRBV7-2	TRBJ2-5	TGTGCCAGCAGCTTTCGGGGCCAAGAGACCCAGTACTTC	CASSFRGQETQYF
TRBD1	many	TRBV20-1	TRBJ2-7	TGCAGTGCTGTCACAGGGGGCTCCTACGAGCAGTACTTC	CSAVTGGSYEQYF
TRBD2	many	TRBV19	TRBJ2-3	TGTGCCAGTAGTATAGGCGGAGCGGGGGCGCCTAATACGCAGTATTTT	CASSIGGAGAPNTQYF